This T cell receptor (beta chain) originates from a study of PD-1 blockade in classical Hodgkin lymphoma. Findings of the study overall: Patients who initiated nivolumab within 1 year of ASCT were excluded. Baseline diversity was lower in partial responders and progressors than complete responders. Significantly greater TCR diversity emerged by C4D1 in CD4+ cells but not CD8+ cells.

This table comes from immunoSEQ multiplex PCR, and its TCRdb copy is limited to in-frame clones, with some not included. Of roughly 50,000 clones listed, more than 65% were seen once; the top ten hold 15% to 20%. Deletions cut 5 bases from V and 3 bases from J, with 10 bases between. The CDR3 is made up of 13 amino acids. Germline values: CDR1 SGHAT, CDR2 FQNNGV. Concerning this clone: Its antigen is not identified.

Each patient relapsed following autologous stem cell transplantation, and prior brentuximab vedotin exposure differed. Sample: peripheral blood mononuclear cells (PBMCs), taken at baseline. The gene calls are TRBV11-2 and TRBJ1-2; D is uncertain. This receptor was identified in a human donor with classical Hodgkin lymphoma. The CDR3 loop is CASSRGWDYGYTF. The CDR3 bases are TGTGCCAGCAGCCGAGGGTGGGACTATGGCTACACCTTC.